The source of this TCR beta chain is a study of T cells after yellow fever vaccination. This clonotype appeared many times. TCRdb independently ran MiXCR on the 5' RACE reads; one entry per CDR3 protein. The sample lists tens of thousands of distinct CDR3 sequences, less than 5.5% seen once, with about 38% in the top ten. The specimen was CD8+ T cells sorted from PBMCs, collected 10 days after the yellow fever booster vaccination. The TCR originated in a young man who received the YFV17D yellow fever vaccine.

The CDR3 spells CASSPDSYEQYF. The CDR3 nucleotides read TGTGCCAGCAGCCCGGACAGTTACGAGCAGTACTTC. The chain carries TRBV12-3 or TRBV12-4 and TRBJ2-7, with D possibly matching TRBD1 (6 bases). This CDR3 comprises 12 residues. Trimming pared 6 bases from V and 4 bases from J, leaving 10 bases between.